The 17 T cell receptor beta chains given below trace back to one sample, sequenced in a study of blood T cell repertoires in COVID-19 (dated by TCRdb to 2020 to 2021). The protocol used for the library was the immunoSEQ multiplex PCR assay. This immuneACCESS table, as held by TCRdb, lists in-frame sequences with V and J called but not all clones. Of the missing ones, under half trace to an unresolved V gene in checked studies; the others have no known cause. This sample lists roughly 84,000 clones; about 79% were detected once. The ten largest clones capture 3.5% to 4.5% of the sample. The sequenced material came from peripheral blood. These receptors were taken from a woman between 45 and 65 years old with acute or convalescent COVID-19.

The rearrangement uses TRBV6-5 and TRBJ1-2; 9 nucleotides match TRBD1. In germline, CDR1 is MNHEY, CDR2 SVGAGI. Losses at the gene ends were 5 bases for V and 2 bases for J; bases not matched to a gene: 6. CDR3 length: 15 residues. The chain's CDR3 is CASSPTGTGNYGYTF. The CDR3 DNA is TGTGCCAGCAGTCCTACCGGGACAGGGAACTATGGCTACACCTTC.

The V and J genes are TRBV5-1 and TRBJ1-2; D call uncertain. Germline CDR1 SGHRS, CDR2 YFSETQ. CDR3 length: 13 amino acids. Trimming stripped 3 bases from V and 0 bases from J, with 6 bases between. CDR3 bases: TGCGCCAGCAGCTACAGTTCTAACTATGGCTACACCTTC. It translates to CASSYSSNYGYTF.

The V call is TRBV6-5, the J call TRBJ1-6, with D possibly matching TRBD1 (5 bases). Germline values: CDR1 MNHEY, CDR2 SVGAGI. V was trimmed by 8 bases and J by 8 bases, leaving 16 bases between them. The CDR3 runs 14 residues. The CDR3 nucleotides are TGTGCCAGCGAAATACAGGTTTCTGATTCACCCCTCCACTTT. It encodes CASEIQVSDSPLHF.

V usage is TRBV7-2 and J usage is TRBJ2-7; 10 bases map to TRBD1. Germline CDR1 SGHTA, CDR2 FQGNSA. This CDR3 is built from 14 residues. The trim removed 6 bases at V and 7 bases at J, leaving 9 bases unmatched. The CDR3 DNA is TGTGCCAGCAGTTCGGGACAGGGGCCAGGGGAGCAGTACTTC. Translated, it gives CASSSGQGPGEQYF.

The chain carries TRBV6-5 and TRBJ2-5; D gene unclear. The CDR3 consists of 13 residues. Germline values: CDR1 MNHEY, CDR2 SVGAGI. Trimming shortened V by 7 bases and J by 5 bases, and 14 bases separated the two germline ends. The CDR3 loop is CASNERGTETQYF. The CDR3 region has the DNA TGTGCCAGCAACGAGCGAGGTACCGAGACCCAGTACTTC.

The chain links TRBV6-2 or TRBV6-3 to TRBJ1-5; tentative D call: TRBD1 (5 bases). V was cut by 4 bases and J by 4 bases, with 20 bases left in between. This CDR3 comprises 17 residues. Germline values: CDR1 MNHEY, CDR2 SVGEGT. CDR3 region: CASSSPLSRDLNQPQHF. CDR3 bases: TGTGCCAGCAGTTCCCCACTGAGCAGGGATTTAAATCAGCCCCAGCATTTT.

The chain links TRBV19 to TRBJ1-2; 8 nucleotides match TRBD1. Unmatched junction bases numbered 3, after V lost 5 bases and J lost 7 bases. The CDR3 loop spans 12 amino acids. CDR1 LNHDA and CDR2 SQIVND come from the germline V gene (reference sequence). The CDR3 DNA sequence: TGTGCCAGTAGTTCGACAGGGGCTGGCTACACCTTC. It codes for CASSSTGAGYTF.

The chain recombines TRBV29-1 with TRBJ2-7; TRBD1 aligns across 9 bases. This CDR3 has 13 residues. The J segment lost 5 bases and the V segment lost 6 bases, leaving 8 bases of the junction unmatched. The germline V gene has CDR1 SQVTM and CDR2 ANQGSEA. Here the CDR3 reads CSVYGTGIHEQYF. CDR3 nucleotides: TGCAGCGTCTACGGGACAGGGATCCACGAGCAGTACTTC.

This chain joins TRBV5-5 and TRBJ2-7, with unresolved D. In germline, CDR1 is SGHKS, CDR2 YYEKEE (reference sequence). Trimming took 3 bases from V and 6 from J, leaving 16 bases between them. This CDR3 is 14 amino acids long. Here the CDR3 DNA reads TGTGCCAGCAGCTCCCTGTATGGCGGTTTCGAGCAGTACTTC. This translates into CASSSLYGGFEQYF.

V gene TRBV6-2 or TRBV6-3 combines with J gene TRBJ2-7, with 9 nucleotides matching TRBD1. Unmatched junction bases numbered 0, after V lost 0 bases and J lost 0 bases. There are 15 residues in the CDR3. Germline V gene sequence: CDR1 MNHEY, CDR2 SVGEGT. The CDR3 DNA sequence: TGTGCCAGCAGTTACTCGACAGGGGGCTCCTACGAGCAGTACTTC. Protein: CASSYSTGGSYEQYF.

The rearrangement uses TRBV19 and TRBJ2-1; a possible D gene is TRBD2 (5 bases). The CDR3 spans 13 residues. Trimming left V 7 bases short and J 8 bases short, with 15 bases between. The germline V gene has CDR1 LNHDA and CDR2 SQIVND (reference sequence). CDR3 nucleotides: TGTGCCAGTATATCTAGCTTCCACCATGAGCAGTTCTTC. Translating gives CASISSFHHEQFF.

The chain joins TRBV7-8 to TRBJ2-3; a possible D gene is TRBD2 (7 bases). From germline, CDR1 is SGHVS and CDR2 FQNEAQ. With 5 bases removed from V and 2 bases from J, the gap between germline ends came to 23 bases. The CDR3 has 18 amino acids. The CDR3 nucleotides are TGTGCCAGCAGCCCCAAATTCGGGGGGCCAATACACACAGATACGCAGTATTTT. Its translation: CASSPKFGGPIHTDTQYF.

A remark on this clone: Other DNA sequences within the sample encode an identical CDR3. DNA of the CDR3: TGCGCCAGCAGCTTACAGGGAAGAGAGACCCAGTACTTC. It specifies CASSLQGRETQYF. The rearrangement uses TRBV5-1 and TRBJ2-5; maybe TRBD1 (6 bases). The CDR3 runs 13 residues. CDR1 is SGHRS, CDR2 YFSETQ, per germline. Deletions cut 2 bases from V and 4 bases from J, with 9 bases between.

This chain joins TRBV28 and TRBJ2-3; D perhaps matches TRBD1 (5 bases). The CDR3 is 13 residues long. CDR1 MDHEN and CDR2 SYDVKM come from the germline V gene. The germline V and J ends were trimmed by 6 bases and 2 bases, with 9 bases remaining between them. The CDR3 bases are TGTGCCAGCAGAGACAGTTCCACAGATACGCAGTATTTT. Amino acids: CASRDSSTDTQYF.

V gene TRBV10-3 combines with J gene TRBJ2-1, with D tentatively TRBD2 (6 bases). V was cut by 6 bases and J by 5 bases, with 8 bases left in between. The CDR3 extends over 12 amino acids. CDR1 is ENHRY and CDR2 is SYGVKD in the germline V gene. CDR3 amino acids: CAIRGGDNEQFF. The CDR3 nucleotides read TGTGCCATCAGGGGCGGGGACAATGAGCAGTTCTTC.

The sample holds a few counts of this clone. The V and J genes are TRBV3-1 (or the pseudogene TRBV3-2) and TRBJ1-1; tentative D call: TRBD1 (6 bases). Per the germline V gene, CDR1 is LGHDT and CDR2 is YNNKEL (reference sequence). The CDR3 is 13 residues long. V lost 6 bases and J lost 1, with 9 bases in between. DNA for the CDR3: TGTGCCAGCAGGAGGACAGAGAACACTGAAGCTTTCTTT. Translating it yields CASRRTENTEAFF.

The chain recombines TRBV5-6 with TRBJ1-3; D unresolved. Per germline, CDR1 SGHDT and CDR2 YYEEEE. This CDR3 is built from 15 residues. V lost 2 bases and J lost 0, with 9 bases in between. CDR3 DNA: TGTGCCAGCAGCTTCTTTGGAGGCTCTGGAAACACCATATATTTT. Amino acid sequence: CASSFFGGSGNTIYF.